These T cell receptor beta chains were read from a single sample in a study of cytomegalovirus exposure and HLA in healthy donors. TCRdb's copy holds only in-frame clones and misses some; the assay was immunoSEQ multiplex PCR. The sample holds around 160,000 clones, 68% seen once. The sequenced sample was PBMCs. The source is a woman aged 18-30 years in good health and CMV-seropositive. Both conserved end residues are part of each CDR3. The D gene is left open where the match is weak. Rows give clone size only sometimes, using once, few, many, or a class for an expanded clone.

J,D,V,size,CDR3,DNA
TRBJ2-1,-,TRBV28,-,CASSLGTTYNEQFF,TGTGCCAGCAGTTTGGGCACGACCTACAATGAGCAGTTCTTC
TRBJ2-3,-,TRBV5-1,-,CASTIPGGTDTQYF,TGCGCCAGCACAATTCCGGGGGGCACAGATACGCAGTATTTT
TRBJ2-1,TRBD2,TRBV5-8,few,CASSGASGIAIEQFF,TGTGCCAGCAGTGGGGCTAGCGGGATTGCGATCGAGCAGTTCTTC
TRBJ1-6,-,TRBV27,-,CASSPGTANSPLHF,TGTGCCAGCAGTCCCGGGACTGCAAATTCACCCCTCCACTTT
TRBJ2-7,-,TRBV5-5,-,CASSLLSSPPYEQYF,TGTGCCAGCAGCTTGTTGAGTTCACCCCCCTACGAGCAGTACTTC
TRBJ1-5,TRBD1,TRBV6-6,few,CASSSAGGNQPQHF,TGTGCCAGCAGTTCCGCAGGGGGTAATCAGCCCCAGCATTTT
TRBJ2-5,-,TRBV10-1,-,CASSPDRRGETQYF,TGCGCCAGCAGCCCGGACAGGAGGGGAGAGACCCAGTACTTC
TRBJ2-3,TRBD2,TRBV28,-,CASSLTRSGRAPDTQYF,TGTGCCAGCAGTTTAACCCGATCCGGGAGGGCCCCCGATACGCAGTATTTT
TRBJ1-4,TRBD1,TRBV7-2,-,CASSFIPTGLGGEKLFF,TGTGCCAGCAGTTTTATCCCGACAGGGTTAGGGGGTGAAAAACTGTTTTTT
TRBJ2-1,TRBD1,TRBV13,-,CASSLAPDRADEQFF,TGTGCCAGCAGCTTAGCCCCCGACAGGGCCGATGAGCAGTTCTTC
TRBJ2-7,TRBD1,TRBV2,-,CASLKQGKYEQYF,TGTGCCAGCCTTAAACAGGGGAAGTACGAGCAGTACTTC
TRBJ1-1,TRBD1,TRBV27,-,CASSLLGSGGTVNTEAFF,TGTGCCAGCAGTTTATTGGGTAGTGGGGGGACAGTTAACACTGAAGCTTTCTTT
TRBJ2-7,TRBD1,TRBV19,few,CASSPTGYPSYEQYF,TGTGCCAGTAGTCCGACAGGGTATCCTTCCTACGAGCAGTACTTC
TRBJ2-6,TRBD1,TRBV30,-,CAWGTGRVGGANVLTF,TGTGCCTGGGGGACAGGGAGGGTCGGTGGGGCCAACGTCCTGACTTTC
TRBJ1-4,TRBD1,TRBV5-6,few,CASSLRQGNEKLFF,TGTGCCAGCAGCTTGAGACAGGGGAATGAAAAACTGTTTTTT
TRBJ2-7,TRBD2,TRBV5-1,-,CASSLGFRTSGFFEQYF,TGCGCCAGCAGCTTGGGATTTAGGACTAGCGGTTTCTTCGAGCAGTACTTC
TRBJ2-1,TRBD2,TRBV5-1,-,CASSSGLAGGDNNEQFF,TGCGCCAGCAGCTCAGGACTAGCGGGGGGAGATAACAATGAGCAGTTCTTC
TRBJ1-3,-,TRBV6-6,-,CASRPGTSSGNTIYF,TGTGCCAGCAGACCCGGGACATCCTCTGGAAACACCATATATTTT
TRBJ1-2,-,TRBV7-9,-,CASREGKVDGYTF,TGTGCCAGCCGGGAGGGGAAAGTCGATGGCTACACCTTC
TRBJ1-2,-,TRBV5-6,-,CASSLGALGSTYGYTF,TGTGCCAGCAGCTTAGGGGCCTTGGGCAGCACCTATGGCTACACCTTC
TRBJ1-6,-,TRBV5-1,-,CASSLGQGANSPLHF,TGCGCCAGCAGCTTAGGGCAGGGTGCAAATTCACCCCTCCACTTT
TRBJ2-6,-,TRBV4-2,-,CASSEYRGANVLTF,TGTGCCAGCAGCGAATACCGGGGGGCCAACGTCCTGACTTTC
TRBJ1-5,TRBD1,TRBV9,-,CASSAQTGLGQPQHF,TGTGCCAGCAGCGCCCAGACAGGGCTCGGTCAGCCCCAGCATTTT
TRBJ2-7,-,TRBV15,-,CATSRLDSSPDYEQYF,TGTGCCACCAGCAGGTTGGACAGTTCCCCCGACTACGAGCAGTACTTC
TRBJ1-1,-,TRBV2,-,CASTRPGMNTEAFF,TGTGCCAGCACCCGCCCGGGGATGAACACTGAAGCTTTCTTT
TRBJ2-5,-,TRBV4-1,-,CASSQDGVEQETQYF,TGCGCCAGCAGCCAAGATGGAGTGGAGCAGGAGACCCAGTACTTC
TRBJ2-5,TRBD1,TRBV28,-,CASSRWTGDYQETQYF,TGTGCCAGCAGTCGGTGGACAGGGGATTACCAAGAGACCCAGTACTTC
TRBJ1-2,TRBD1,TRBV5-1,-,CASSLGPRDRGRGGYTF,TGCGCCAGCAGCTTGGGCCCCCGGGACAGGGGGCGGGGTGGCTACACCTTC
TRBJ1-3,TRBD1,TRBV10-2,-,CASRETGSGNTIYF,TGCGCCAGCAGGGAGACAGGGTCTGGAAACACCATATATTTT
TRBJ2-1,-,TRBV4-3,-,CASSQDLQTSSYNEQFF,TGCGCCAGCAGCCAAGATCTACAGACGAGCTCCTACAATGAGCAGTTCTTC
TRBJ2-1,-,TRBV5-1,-,CASGKQGSYNEQFF,TGCGCCAGCGGTAAGCAGGGCTCATACAATGAGCAGTTCTTC
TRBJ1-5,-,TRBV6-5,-,CASRRNRENQPQHF,TGTGCCAGCAGAAGGAACAGGGAAAATCAGCCCCAGCATTTT
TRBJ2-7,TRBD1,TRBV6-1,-,CAVRQGQGVHEQYF,TGTGCCGTACGACAGGGACAGGGGGTCCACGAGCAGTACTTC
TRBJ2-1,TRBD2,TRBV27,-,CASSDEPSGSWNEQFF,TGTGCCAGCAGTGACGAACCTAGCGGGAGTTGGAATGAGCAGTTCTTC
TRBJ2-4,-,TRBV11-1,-,CASSFGFSGKNIQYF,TGTGCCAGCAGCTTTGGGTTTAGCGGCAAAAACATTCAGTACTTC
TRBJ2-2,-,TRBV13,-,CASTEAYQGTGELFF,TGTGCCAGCACCGAAGCTTATCAGGGCACCGGGGAGCTGTTTTTT
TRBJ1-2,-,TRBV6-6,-,CASSPDRILSNYGYTF,TGTGCCAGCAGTCCCGACAGGATCCTGTCTAACTATGGCTACACCTTC
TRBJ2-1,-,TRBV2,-,CASMRGSYNEQFF,TGTGCCAGCATGAGGGGGAGCTACAATGAACAGTTCTTC
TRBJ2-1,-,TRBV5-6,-,CASSLSLGSSYNEQFF,TGTGCCAGCAGCTTGTCGTTGGGCAGTTCCTACAATGAGCAGTTCTTC
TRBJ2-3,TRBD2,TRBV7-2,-,CASSSPLGGSHADTQYF,TGTGCCAGCAGCTCGCCCCTAGGCGGGAGTCACGCAGATACGCAGTATTTT
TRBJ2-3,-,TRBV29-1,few,CSVEDRGTSSTDTQYF,TGCAGCGTTGAAGATCGGGGGACTTCTAGCACAGATACGCAGTATTTT
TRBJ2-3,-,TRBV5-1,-,CASSLNQGYGTDTQYF,TGCGCCAGCAGCTTGAACCAGGGTTACGGAACAGATACGCAGTATTTT
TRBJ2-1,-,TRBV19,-,CASSSGMHHNEQFF,TGTGCCAGTAGTTCGGGGATGCATCACAATGAGCAGTTCTTC
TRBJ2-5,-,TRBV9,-,CASSLSDPEETQYF,TGTGCCAGCAGCCTAAGTGACCCGGAGGAGACCCAGTACTTC
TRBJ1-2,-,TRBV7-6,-,CASSLSSGNYGYTF,TGTGCCAGCAGCTTATCTTCCGGTAACTATGGCTACACCTTC
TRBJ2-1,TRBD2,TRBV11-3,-,CASSLGTSGGYYNEQFF,TGTGCCAGCAGCCTGGGGACTAGCGGCGGGTACTACAATGAGCAGTTCTTC
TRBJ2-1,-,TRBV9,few,CASSVERGGAYNEQFF,TGTGCCAGCAGCGTAGAAAGGGGGGGCGCTTACAATGAGCAGTTCTTC
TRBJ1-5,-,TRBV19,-,CASRSVPGGNQPQHF,TGTGCCAGTCGCTCCGTCCCAGGGGGCAATCAGCCCCAGCATTTT
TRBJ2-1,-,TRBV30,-,CAWSIGSEQFF,TGTGCCTGGAGCATAGGGAGTGAGCAGTTCTTC
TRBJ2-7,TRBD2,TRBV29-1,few,CSVEGAAGEIGEQYF,TGCAGCGTTGAAGGTGCAGCGGGAGAGATCGGCGAGCAGTACTTC
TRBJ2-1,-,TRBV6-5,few,CARPTEPYNEQFF,TGTGCCAGACCGACAGAGCCCTACAATGAGCAGTTCTTC